What follows are 20 T cell receptor beta chains derived from one specimen sequenced in a study of identical twins. TCRdb reanalysed the 5' RACE reads using MiXCR and keeps one entry per CDR3 protein. Of about 720,000 distinct CDR3 sequences in the sample, roughly 8% are singletons; the top ten hold 0.8% to 1%. These data also formed part of another study, on yellow fever vaccine responses in identical twins.

Sequencing was done on a sample of PBMCs. These receptors all stem from a woman aged 18-30 years in good health.

J is TRBJ1-5 and V is TRBV5-5, with D unclear. This CDR3 is 11 amino acids long. Trimming took off 4 bases at V and 9 bases at J, with 8 bases between the two ends. Per germline, CDR1 SGHKS and CDR2 YYEKEE (reference sequence). The CDR3 sequence: CASSQPGPQHF. CDR3 DNA sequence: TGTGCCAGCAGCCAGCCAGGGCCCCAGCATTTT.

This clonotype showed up just once. V gene TRBV19 combines with J gene TRBJ2-5; D could derive from TRBD1 or TRBD2 (5 bases each). V lost 2 bases and J 1 base, leaving 14 bases between the germline ends. The CDR3 contains 16 residues. Germline CDR1 reads LNHDA; CDR2 reads SQIVND (reference sequence). The CDR3 nucleotides read TGTGCCAGTAGTATATCCCCTGGGGCGGGCCAAGAGACCCAGTACTTC. This encodes CASSISPGAGQETQYF.

This clonotype was seen a few times. V is TRBV24-1 and J is TRBJ2-1; D is possibly TRBD2 (5 bases). Germline V gene lookup returns CDR1 KGHDR and CDR2 SFDVKD. V lost 5 bases and J 0 bases, leaving 16 bases between the germline ends. The CDR3 has 17 amino acids. DNA of the CDR3: TGTGCCACCAGTGGACGGACTGCCACTAGCTCCTACAATGAGCAGTTCTTC. It encodes CATSGRTATSSYNEQFF.

The V and J genes are TRBV4-1 and TRBJ2-5; 8 nucleotides agree with TRBD2. Trimming cost V 1 base and J 2 bases; bases outside gene matches: 12. Germline CDR1 reads MGHRA; CDR2 reads YSYEKL. The CDR3 has 18 residues. For the CDR3, the DNA is TGCGCCAGCAGCCAAGGGACTATACGGGGGGGCGATCAAGAGACCCAGTACTTC. Its translation: CASSQGTIRGGDQETQYF.

The gene calls are TRBV19 and TRBJ2-7; a weak D match, TRBD2 (5 bases). This CDR3 has 13 amino acids. Germline V lookup: CDR1 LNHDA, CDR2 SQIVND (reference sequence). Trimming stripped 4 bases from V and 3 bases from J, with 10 bases between. The CDR3 DNA is TGTGCCAGTAGTAGGAGAGGGAACTACGAGCAGTACTTC. Amino acid sequence: CASSRRGNYEQYF.

The rearrangement uses TRBV6-1 and TRBJ2-3, with D maybe TRBD2 (7 bases). V was shortened by 8 bases and J by 5 bases, with 14 bases between the two germline ends. The CDR3 is made up of 13 amino acids. Per germline, CDR1 MNHNS and CDR2 SASEGT. The CDR3 DNA reads as TGTGCCAGCCGGGGGGCAGCCGGAGATACGCAGTATTTT. Translating gives CASRGAAGDTQYF.

This clonotype was found many times. The CDR3 protein is CATSDLQGTVTDTQYF. In DNA, the CDR3 is TGTGCCACCAGTGATTTGCAGGGGACAGTCACAGATACGCAGTATTTT. V gene TRBV24-1 combines with J gene TRBJ2-3, with 7 bases fitting TRBD1. V lost 0 bases to trimming and J lost 2 bases; unmatched junction nucleotides: 4. Germline values: CDR1 KGHDR, CDR2 SFDVKD. The CDR3 consists of 16 residues.

This clonotype turned up a few times. The CDR3 protein is CSAREVLGGTDTQYF. The CDR3 bases are TGCAGTGCTAGAGAGGTGCTAGGGGGCACAGATACGCAGTATTTT. The gene calls are TRBV20-1 and TRBJ2-3, with D possibly being TRBD1 (5 bases). The CDR3 runs to 15 residues. CDR1 DFQATT and CDR2 SNEGSKA come from the germline V gene (reference sequence). V lost 0 bases to trimming and J lost 1 base, with 11 bases between them.

This sequence joins TRBV18 and TRBJ2-2, with D uncertain. The CDR3 contains 14 residues. The V end lost 3 bases, the J end lost 3 bases, and 8 bases lay between the germline ends. The germline V gene encodes CDR1 KGHSH and CDR2 LQKENI. The CDR3, as DNA: TGTGCCAGCTCACCCACAGAATACACCGGGGAGCTGTTTTTT. This codes for CASSPTEYTGELFF.

The chain carries TRBV27 and TRBJ2-7; 8 positions agree with TRBD2. The J segment lost 6 bases and the V segment lost 3 bases, leaving 7 bases of the junction unmatched. The CDR3 spans 14 residues. Germline values: CDR1 MNHEY, CDR2 SMNVEV (reference sequence). DNA for the CDR3: TGTGCCAGCAGTTTGCGGCGGGAGGAGAGCGAGCAGTACTTC. Residues: CASSLRREESEQYF.

This chain connects TRBV20-1 to TRBJ2-5; TRBD2 agrees at 14 bases. The CDR3 has 15 amino acids. V shed 4 bases and J 3 bases; nucleotides not matched to a gene: 4. Germline values: CDR1 DFQATT, CDR2 SNEGSKA (reference sequence). The CDR3 is CSAKPTSGREETQYF. In DNA, the CDR3 is TGCAGTGCTAAGCCGACTAGCGGGAGGGAAGAGACCCAGTACTTC.

This clonotype was observed at least ten times. The chain uses TRBV2 and TRBJ2-1; TRBD2 agrees at 11 bases. This CDR3 contains 15 residues. V was pared by 6 bases and J by 7 bases, with 8 bases of the junction left unmatched. Germline V lookup: CDR1 SNHLY, CDR2 FYNNEI. The CDR3 coding sequence is TGTGCCAGCAGCGTAGCGGGGGGGCAGGTGAATGAGCAGTTCTTC. It specifies CASSVAGGQVNEQFF.

CDR3 DNA: TGTGCCAGCAGCGCCCTTGCATACGGCACAGATACGCAGTATTTT. It specifies CASSALAYGTDTQYF. This chain uses TRBV12-3 or TRBV12-4 with TRBJ2-3; D is undetermined. V was clipped by 6 bases and J by 1 base, with 14 bases between them. This CDR3 spans 15 amino acids.

The rearrangement links TRBV7-9 to TRBJ1-2; unclear D gene. This CDR3 contains 13 residues. V dropped 1 base and J dropped 5 bases, with 8 bases sitting between them. CDR1 is SEHNR and CDR2 is FQNEAQ in the germline V gene (reference sequence). The CDR3 nucleotides are TGTGCCAGCAGCTTAGAAGGGATATATGGCTACACCTTC. Residues: CASSLEGIYGYTF.

This clonotype was observed a handful of times. Written as DNA, the CDR3 is TGTGCCAGCAGTTACTCGTCCGCGGGAGTAGGGCAGTACTTC. Translating gives CASSYSSAGVGQYF. V gene TRBV6-2 or TRBV6-3 combines with J gene TRBJ2-7, with TRBD2 matching over 7 bases. Per germline, CDR1 MNHEY and CDR2 SVGEGT. CDR3 length equals 14 residues. Trimming cost V 0 bases and J 9 bases; bases outside gene matches: 8.

This clonotype turned up a few times. The gene calls are TRBV7-2 and TRBJ2-3; D remains unclear. Trimming removed 1 base from V and 2 bases from J, with 7 bases in between. Germline lookup yields CDR1 SGHTA and CDR2 FQGNSA. CDR3 length: 14 amino acids. The CDR3 bases are TGTGCCAGCAGCTTAGAGACCAACACAGATACGCAGTATTTT. As protein: CASSLETNTDTQYF.

This clonotype occurred many times. V usage is TRBV4-1 and J usage is TRBJ2-3; 11 nucleotides line up with TRBD2. Germline assignment: CDR1 MGHRA and CDR2 YSYEKL. V lost 4 bases, J lost 2 bases, and 20 bases stayed unmatched. CDR3 size: 21 residues. The CDR3 spells CASSPDRETWVSGRATDTQYF. The CDR3 DNA follows: TGCGCCAGCAGCCCAGACCGGGAAACCTGGGTTAGCGGGAGGGCCACAGATACGCAGTATTTT.

The rearrangement joins TRBV7-2 to TRBJ2-6; no definite D call. CDR3 length equals 15 residues. Trimming left V 3 bases short and J 0 bases short, with 6 bases between. Germline values: CDR1 SGHTA, CDR2 FQGNSA. Here the CDR3 reads CASSFSNSGANVLTF. As DNA, the CDR3 is TGTGCCAGCAGCTTCTCAAACTCTGGGGCCAACGTCCTGACTTTC.

This clonotype showed up just a few times. The CDR3 DNA follows: TGCGCCAGCAGTGACCGATCTCCGGGATCGCACGAGCAGTACTTC. This gives the protein CASSDRSPGSHEQYF. This rearrangement joins TRBV10-1 to TRBJ2-7, with D tentatively TRBD2 (5 bases). V lost 3 bases, J lost 5 bases, and 17 bases lay in between. There are 15 residues in the CDR3. Germline CDR1 is WNHNN and CDR2 is SYGVQD (reference sequence).

This clonotype has a handful of counts. The chain recombines TRBV7-2 with TRBJ2-7; TRBD1 might be the D (5 bases). V dropped 4 bases and J dropped 3 bases, with 13 bases sitting between them. Germline lookup yields CDR1 SGHTA and CDR2 FQGNSA. CDR3 length: 14 residues. The CDR3 DNA follows: TGTGCCAGCAGCTCCCATAGTGACAGCTACGAGCAGTACTTC. Translated, it gives CASSSHSDSYEQYF.